This TCR beta chain was observed in a study of cytomegalovirus exposure and HLA in healthy donors. Study outcomes and limitations: HLA-A and HLA-B allele assignments for most subjects were reportedly predicted accurately using TCR beta sequences. In vitro testing confirmed a few CMV-associated chains as specific for CMV antigens. Per a later analysis, under 20,000 TCR beta sequences showed association with HLA alleles at 0.05 false discovery rate. The likely explanation for a cluster of highly shared sequence variants was sequencing artifact.

V lost 5 bases, J lost 3 bases, and 13 bases lay in between. Germline V gene lookup returns CDR1 GTSNPN and CDR2 SVGIG (reference sequence). This CDR3 is built from 13 residues. A word on this clone: The antigen is undetermined.

Vbeta (60) and Jbeta (13) primers were used in the PCR. TCRdb keeps only in-frame clones here, not all; method: immunoSEQ multiplex PCR. The repertoire consists of approximately 150,000 clones, with around 80% occurring once and the leading ten covering 2.9%. The chain combines TRBV30 with TRBJ2-5, with D perhaps TRBD2 (7 bases). The sequence came from a woman in her twenties or thirties in good health and CMV-seronegative. The sequenced material came from PBMCs. As DNA, the CDR3 is TGTGCCTGGGGGTGGGGGGGCGAAGAGACCCAGTACTTC. Protein product: CAWGWGGEETQYF.